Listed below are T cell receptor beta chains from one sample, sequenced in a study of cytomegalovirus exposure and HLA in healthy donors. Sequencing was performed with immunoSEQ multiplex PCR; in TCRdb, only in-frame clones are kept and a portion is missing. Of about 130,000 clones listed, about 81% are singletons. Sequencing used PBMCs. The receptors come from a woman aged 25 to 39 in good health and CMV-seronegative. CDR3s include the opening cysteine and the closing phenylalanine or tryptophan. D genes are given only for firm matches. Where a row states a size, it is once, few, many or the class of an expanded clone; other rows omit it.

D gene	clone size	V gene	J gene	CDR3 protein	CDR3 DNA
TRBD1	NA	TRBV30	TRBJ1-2	CAWSRAGGKTNYGYTF	TGTGCCTGGAGTCGAGCAGGGGGAAAGACTAACTATGGCTACACCTTC
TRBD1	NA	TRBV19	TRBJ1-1	CASSSIFRGTDTEAFF	TGTGCCAGTAGTAGCATCTTCAGGGGGACGGACACTGAAGCTTTCTTT
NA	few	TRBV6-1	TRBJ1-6	CASSEASGGRSPLHF	TGTGCCAGCAGTGAAGCCTCGGGGGGACGGTCACCCCTCCACTTT
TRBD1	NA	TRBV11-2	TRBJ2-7	CASSPGQGSYEQYF	TGTGCCAGCAGCCCCGGACAGGGCTCCTACGAGCAGTACTTC
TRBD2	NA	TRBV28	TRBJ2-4	CASSLTGTRPSKNIQYF	TGTGCCAGCAGTTTAACCGGGACTAGGCCCTCCAAAAACATTCAGTACTTC
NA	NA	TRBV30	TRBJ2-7	CAWSLYQGGQQYF	TGTGCCTGGAGCTTATACCAGGGGGGTCAGCAGTACTTC
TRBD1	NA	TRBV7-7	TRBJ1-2	CASSLKPPWTGGGYGYTF	TGTGCTAGCAGCTTAAAACCCCCTTGGACAGGGGGGGGCTATGGCTACACCTTC
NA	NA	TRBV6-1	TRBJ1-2	CASSDLGVEGYTF	TGTGCCAGCAGCGATTTAGGGGTAGAGGGCTACACCTTC
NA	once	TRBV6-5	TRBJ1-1	CASSYSLPGVKTEAFF	TGTGCCAGCAGTTACTCGTTACCCGGGGTAAAAACTGAAGCTTTCTTT
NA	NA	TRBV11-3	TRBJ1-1	CASSLREGDTEAFF	TGTGCCAGCAGCCTCAGGGAAGGAGATACTGAAGCTTTCTTT
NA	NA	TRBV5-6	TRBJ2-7	CASSLLSGRGSAEQYF	TGTGCCAGCAGCTTGCTGTCTGGCAGGGGCTCGGCCGAGCAGTACTTC
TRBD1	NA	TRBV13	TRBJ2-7	CASSTRDRVSYEQYF	TGTGCCAGCAGCACCCGGGACAGGGTTAGCTACGAGCAGTACTTC
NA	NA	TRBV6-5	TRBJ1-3	CASRATGVGNTIYF	TGTGCCAGCAGAGCGACAGGAGTCGGAAACACCATATATTTT
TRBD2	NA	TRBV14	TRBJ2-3	CASSHNTISGGLWDTQYF	TGTGCCAGCAGCCATAATACGATCAGCGGGGGTTTATGGGATACGCAGTATTTT
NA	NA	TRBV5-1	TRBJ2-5	CASRWGVAVQETQYF	TGCGCCAGCAGGTGGGGGGTAGCGGTCCAAGAGACCCAGTACTTC
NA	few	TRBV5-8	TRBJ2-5	CASNYILETQYF	TGTGCCAGCAACTACATTCTGGAGACCCAGTACTTC
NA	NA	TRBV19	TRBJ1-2	CASSPPTGYGYTF	TGTGCCAGTAGTCCGCCGACAGGCTATGGCTACACCTTC
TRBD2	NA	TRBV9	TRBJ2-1	CASSVGLAGYNEQFF	TGTGCCAGCAGCGTAGGGCTAGCGGGGTACAATGAGCAGTTCTTC
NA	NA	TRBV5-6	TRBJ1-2	CASSIRQANYGYTF	TGTGCCAGCAGCATCCGACAGGCTAACTATGGCTACACCTTC
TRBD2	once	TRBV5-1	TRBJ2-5	CASSAGTGGETQYF	TGCGCCAGCAGCGCAGGGACGGGGGGAGAGACCCAGTACTTC
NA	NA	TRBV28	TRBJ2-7	CASSIEERKYF	TGTGCCAGCAGTATCGAGGAAAGGAAGTACTTC
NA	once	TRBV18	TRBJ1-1	CASSRTDTANTEAFF	TGTGCCAGCTCACGCACCGACACGGCAAACACTGAAGCTTTCTTT
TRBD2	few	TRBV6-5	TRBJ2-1	CASSFRGSSYNEQFF	TGTGCCAGCAGTTTTCGCGGGAGCTCCTACAATGAGCAGTTCTTC
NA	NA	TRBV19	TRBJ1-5	CASSIGGGISNQPQHF	TGTGCCAGTAGTATAGGGGGGGGGATTAGCAATCAGCCCCAGCATTTT
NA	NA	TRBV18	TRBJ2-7	CASSPVQASEQYF	TGTGCCAGCTCACCGGTGCAGGCCTCCGAGCAGTACTTC
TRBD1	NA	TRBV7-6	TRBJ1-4	CASSLGAPGGRGKLFF	TGTGCCAGCAGCTTAGGGGCGCCAGGGGGCCGTGGAAAACTGTTTTTT
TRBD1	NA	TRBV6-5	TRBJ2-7	CASSGGTGIYEQYF	TGTGCCAGCAGTGGGGGGACAGGGATCTACGAGCAGTACTTC
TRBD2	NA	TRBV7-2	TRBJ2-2	CASSLVRLAGYTGELFF	TGTGCCAGCAGCTTAGTTCGGCTAGCGGGGTACACCGGGGAGCTGTTTTTT
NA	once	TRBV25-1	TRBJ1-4	CASSESPGRTTNEKLFF	TGTGCCAGCAGTGAATCGCCTGGGCGAACAACTAATGAAAAACTGTTTTTT
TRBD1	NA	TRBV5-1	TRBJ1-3	CASSWTGQGNTIYF	TGCGCCAGCAGCTGGACAGGGCAGGGAAACACCATATATTTT
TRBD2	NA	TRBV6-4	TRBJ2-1	CASSGLAGGNEQFF	TGTGCCAGCAGTGGTCTAGCGGGAGGTAATGAGCAGTTCTTC
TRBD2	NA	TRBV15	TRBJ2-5	CATSRDRRAGGIQETQYF	TGTGCCACCAGCAGAGATCGGCGAGCGGGAGGAATTCAAGAGACCCAGTACTTC
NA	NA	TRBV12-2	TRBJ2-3	CASRLADFITGNYSGGSTDTQYF	TGTGCAAGTCGCTTAGCGGACTTTATCACCGGCAATTATAGCGGGGGGTCCACAGATACGCAGTATTTT
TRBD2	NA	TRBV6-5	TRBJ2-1	CASRTTSGIRDEQFF	TGTGCCAGCCGCACTACTAGCGGAATACGGGATGAGCAGTTCTTC
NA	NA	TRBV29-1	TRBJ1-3	CSVQGSFGNTIYF	TGCAGCGTTCAGGGAAGCTTTGGAAACACCATATATTTT
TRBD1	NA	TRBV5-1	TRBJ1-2	CASSTGEVNYGYTF	TGCGCCAGCAGTACAGGGGAGGTTAACTATGGCTACACCTTC
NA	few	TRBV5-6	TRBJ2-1	CASSSDYYNEQFF	TGTGCCAGCAGCTCGGACTACTACAATGAGCAGTTCTTC
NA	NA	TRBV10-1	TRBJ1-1	CASSESSRNTEAFF	TGCGCCAGCAGTGAGTCTTCCAGGAACACTGAAGCTTTCTTT
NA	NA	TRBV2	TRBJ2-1	CASSAPLPLQFF	TGTGCCAGCAGTGCGCCTCTCCCCCTACAGTTCTTC
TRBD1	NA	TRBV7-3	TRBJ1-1	CASSAQGFGTEAFF	TGTGCCAGCAGCGCACAGGGGTTTGGCACTGAAGCTTTCTTT
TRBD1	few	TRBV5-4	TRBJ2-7	CASSQDRGSGAYEQYF	TGTGCCAGCAGCCAAGACAGGGGAAGTGGGGCCTACGAGCAGTACTTC
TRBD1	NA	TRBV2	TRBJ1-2	CASSPFPPTDRVIRSRDGYTF	TGTGCCAGCAGTCCTTTTCCCCCCACTGACAGGGTCATAAGAAGTAGGGATGGCTACACCTTC
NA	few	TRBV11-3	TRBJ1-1	CASSLDLQGTTFF	TGTGCCAGCAGCTTAGATTTACAGGGTACAACTTTCTTT
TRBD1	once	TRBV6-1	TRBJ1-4	CASGDRPEKLFF	TGTGCCAGCGGGGACAGGCCCGAAAAACTGTTTTTT
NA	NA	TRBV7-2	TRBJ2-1	CASSLVAYEQFF	TGTGCCAGCAGCTTAGTGGCTTATGAGCAGTTCTTC
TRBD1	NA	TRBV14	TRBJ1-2	CASSPRGGTGLSFNYGYTF	TGTGCCAGCAGCCCACGGGGCGGGACAGGGTTATCATTTAACTATGGCTACACCTTC
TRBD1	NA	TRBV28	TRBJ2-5	CASSPYHRGRQETQYF	TGTGCCAGCAGTCCTTATCACAGGGGGCGGCAAGAGACCCAGTACTTC
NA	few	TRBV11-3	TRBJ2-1	CASSLSGLSSYNEQFF	TGTGCCAGCAGTTTGTCCGGACTCAGCTCCTACAATGAGCAGTTCTTC